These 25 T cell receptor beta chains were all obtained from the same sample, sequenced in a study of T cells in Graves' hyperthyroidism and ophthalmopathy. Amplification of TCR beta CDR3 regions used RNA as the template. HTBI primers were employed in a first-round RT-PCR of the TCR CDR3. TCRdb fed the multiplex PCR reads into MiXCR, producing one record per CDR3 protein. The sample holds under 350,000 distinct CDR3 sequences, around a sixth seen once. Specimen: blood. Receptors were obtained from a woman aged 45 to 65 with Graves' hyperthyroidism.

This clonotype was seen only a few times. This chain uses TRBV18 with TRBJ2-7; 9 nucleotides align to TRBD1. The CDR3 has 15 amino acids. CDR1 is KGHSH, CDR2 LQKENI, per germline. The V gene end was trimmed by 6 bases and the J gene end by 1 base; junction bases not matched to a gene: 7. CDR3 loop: CASSPGTGISYEQYV. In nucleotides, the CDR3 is TGTGCCAGCTCCCCTGGGACAGGGATTTCCTACGAGCAGTACGTC.

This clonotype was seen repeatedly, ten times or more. The CDR3 nucleotides are TGTGCCAGCAGTGCGGGGCCAGGGGGAGATGAAAAACTGTTTTTT. Its translation: CASSAGPGGDEKLFF. The J gene is TRBJ1-4, the V gene TRBV9, with TRBD1 identical over 7 bases. J lost 6 bases, V lost 5 bases, and 10 bases had no gene match. Germline assignment: CDR1 SGDLS and CDR2 YYNGEE. The CDR3 spans 15 residues.

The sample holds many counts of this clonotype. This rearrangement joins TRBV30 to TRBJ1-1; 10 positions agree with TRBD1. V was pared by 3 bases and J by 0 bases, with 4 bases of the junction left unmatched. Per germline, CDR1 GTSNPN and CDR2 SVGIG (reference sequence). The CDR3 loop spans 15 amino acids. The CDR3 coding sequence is TGTGCCTGGAGATCGGGACAGGGGATGAACACTGAAGCTTTCTTT. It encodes CAWRSGQGMNTEAFF.

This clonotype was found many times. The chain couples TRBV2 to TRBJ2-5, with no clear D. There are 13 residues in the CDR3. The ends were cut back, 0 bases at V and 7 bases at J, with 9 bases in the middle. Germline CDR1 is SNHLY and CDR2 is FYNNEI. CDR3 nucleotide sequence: TGTGCCAGCAGTGAAGCGCCCGGAAGGACCCAGTACTTC. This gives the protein CASSEAPGRTQYF.

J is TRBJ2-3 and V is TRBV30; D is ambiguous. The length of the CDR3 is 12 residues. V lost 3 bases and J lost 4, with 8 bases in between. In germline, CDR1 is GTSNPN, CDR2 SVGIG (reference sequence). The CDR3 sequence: CAWRDPADTQYF. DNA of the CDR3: TGTGCCTGGAGGGACCCGGCAGATACGCAGTATTTT. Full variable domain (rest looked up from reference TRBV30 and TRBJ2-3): SQTIHQWPATLVQPVGSPLSLECTVEGTSNPNLYWYRQAAGRGLQLLFYSVGIGQISSEVPQNLSASRPQDRQFILSSKKLLLSDSGFYLCAWRDPADTQYFGPGTRLTVL.

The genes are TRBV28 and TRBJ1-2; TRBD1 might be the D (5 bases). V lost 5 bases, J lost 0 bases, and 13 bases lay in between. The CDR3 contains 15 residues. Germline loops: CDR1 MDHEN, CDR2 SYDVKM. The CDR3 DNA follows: TGTGCCAGCAGTCCGCAGGGTTTGTCTAACTATGGCTACACCTTC. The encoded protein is CASSPQGLSNYGYTF.

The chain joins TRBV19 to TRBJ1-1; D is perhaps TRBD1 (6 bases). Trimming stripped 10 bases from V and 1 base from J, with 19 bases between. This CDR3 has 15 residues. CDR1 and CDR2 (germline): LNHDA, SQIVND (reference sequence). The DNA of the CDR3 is TGTGCCACCTCAGGAGGGGGGCGGCGGAACACTGAAGCTTTCTTT. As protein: CATSGGGRRNTEAFF. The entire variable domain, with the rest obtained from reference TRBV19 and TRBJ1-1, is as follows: DGGITQSPKYLFRKEGQNVTLSCEQNLNHDAMYWYRQDPGQGLRLIYYSQIVNDFQKGDIAEGYSVSREKKESFPLTVTSAQKNPTAFYLCATSGGGRRNTEAFFGQGTRLTVV.

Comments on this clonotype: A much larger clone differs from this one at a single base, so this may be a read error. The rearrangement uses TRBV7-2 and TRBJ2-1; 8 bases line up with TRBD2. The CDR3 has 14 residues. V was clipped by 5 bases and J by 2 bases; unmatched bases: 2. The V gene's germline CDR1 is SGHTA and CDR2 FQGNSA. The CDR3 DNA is TGTGCCAGCAGCCACGGGGGGGCCTACAATGAGCAGTTCTTC. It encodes CASSHGGAYNEQFF.

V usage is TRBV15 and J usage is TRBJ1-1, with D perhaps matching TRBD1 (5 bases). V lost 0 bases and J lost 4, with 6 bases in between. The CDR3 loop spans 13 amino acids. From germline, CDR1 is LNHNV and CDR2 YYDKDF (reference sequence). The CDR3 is CATSRDGGTEAFF. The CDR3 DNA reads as TGTGCCACCAGCAGAGATGGGGGCACTGAAGCTTTCTTT.

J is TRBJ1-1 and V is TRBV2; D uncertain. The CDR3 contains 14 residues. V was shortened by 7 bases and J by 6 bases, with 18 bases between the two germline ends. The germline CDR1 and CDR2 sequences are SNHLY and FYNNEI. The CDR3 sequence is CASNGFPTDPEAFF. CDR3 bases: TGTGCCAGCAACGGATTTCCGACGGACCCTGAAGCTTTCTTT.

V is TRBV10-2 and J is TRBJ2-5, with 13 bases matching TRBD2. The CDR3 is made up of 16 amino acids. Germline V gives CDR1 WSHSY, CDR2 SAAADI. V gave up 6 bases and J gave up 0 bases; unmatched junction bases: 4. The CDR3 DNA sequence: TGCGCCAGCAGGGGAGGACTAGCGGGGGACCAAGAGACCCAGTACTTC. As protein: CASRGGLAGDQETQYF.

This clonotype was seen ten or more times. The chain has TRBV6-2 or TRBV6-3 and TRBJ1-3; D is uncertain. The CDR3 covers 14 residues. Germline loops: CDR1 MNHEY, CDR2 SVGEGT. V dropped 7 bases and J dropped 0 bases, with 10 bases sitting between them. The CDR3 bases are TGTGCCAGCACGGAAAGGAGCTCTGGAAACACCATATATTTT. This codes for CASTERSSGNTIYF.

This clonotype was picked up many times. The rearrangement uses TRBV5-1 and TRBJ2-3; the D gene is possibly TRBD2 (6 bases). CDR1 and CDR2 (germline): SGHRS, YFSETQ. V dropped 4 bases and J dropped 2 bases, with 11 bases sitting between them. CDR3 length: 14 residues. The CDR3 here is CASSELATTDTQYF. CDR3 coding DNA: TGCGCCAGCAGCGAACTAGCAACCACAGATACGCAGTATTTT. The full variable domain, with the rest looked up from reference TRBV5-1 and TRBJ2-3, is KAGVTQTPRYLIKTRGQQVTLSCSPISGHRSVSWYQQTPGQGLQFLFEYFSETQRNKGNFPGRFSGRQFSNSRSEMNVSTLELGDSALYLCASSELATTDTQYFGPGTRLTVL.

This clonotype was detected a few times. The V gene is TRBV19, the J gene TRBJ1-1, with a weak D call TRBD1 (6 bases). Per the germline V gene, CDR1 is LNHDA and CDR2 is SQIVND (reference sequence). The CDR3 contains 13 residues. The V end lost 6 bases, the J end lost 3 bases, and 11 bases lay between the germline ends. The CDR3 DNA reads TGTGCCAGTAGACGGGGGCGGTACACTGAAGCTTTCTTT. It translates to CASRRGRYTEAFF.

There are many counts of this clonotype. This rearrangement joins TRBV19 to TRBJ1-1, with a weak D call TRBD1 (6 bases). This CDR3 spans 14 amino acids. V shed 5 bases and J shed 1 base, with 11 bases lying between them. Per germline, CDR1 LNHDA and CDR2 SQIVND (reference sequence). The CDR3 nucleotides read TGTGCCAGTAGTTTCCCAGGGGCGAACACTGAAGCTTTCTTT. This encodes CASSFPGANTEAFF.

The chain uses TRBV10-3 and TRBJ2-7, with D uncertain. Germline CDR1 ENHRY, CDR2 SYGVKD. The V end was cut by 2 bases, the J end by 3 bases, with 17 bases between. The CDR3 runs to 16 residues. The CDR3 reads CAISEGSTRENYEQYF. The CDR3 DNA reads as TGTGCCATCAGTGAGGGCTCCACCCGAGAAAACTACGAGCAGTACTTC.

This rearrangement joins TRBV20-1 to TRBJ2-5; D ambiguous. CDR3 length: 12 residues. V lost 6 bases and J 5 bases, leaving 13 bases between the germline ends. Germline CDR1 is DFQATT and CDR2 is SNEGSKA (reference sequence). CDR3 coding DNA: TGCAGTGCAAGACTGACCCACGAGACCCAGTACTTC. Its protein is CSARLTHETQYF.

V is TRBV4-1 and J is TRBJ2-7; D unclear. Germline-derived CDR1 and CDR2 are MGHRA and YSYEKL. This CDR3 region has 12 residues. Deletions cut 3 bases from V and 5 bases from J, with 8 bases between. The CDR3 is CASSHLIDEQYF. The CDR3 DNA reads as TGCGCCAGCAGCCACCTAATCGACGAGCAGTACTTC.

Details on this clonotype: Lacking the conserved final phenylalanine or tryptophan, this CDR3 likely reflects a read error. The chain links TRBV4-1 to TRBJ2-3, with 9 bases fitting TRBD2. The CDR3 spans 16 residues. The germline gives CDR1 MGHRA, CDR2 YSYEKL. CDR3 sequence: CASSQIAGASRDTQYL. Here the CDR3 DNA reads TGTGCCAGCAGCCAAATAGCGGGGGCATCCCGAGATACGCAGTATCTT.

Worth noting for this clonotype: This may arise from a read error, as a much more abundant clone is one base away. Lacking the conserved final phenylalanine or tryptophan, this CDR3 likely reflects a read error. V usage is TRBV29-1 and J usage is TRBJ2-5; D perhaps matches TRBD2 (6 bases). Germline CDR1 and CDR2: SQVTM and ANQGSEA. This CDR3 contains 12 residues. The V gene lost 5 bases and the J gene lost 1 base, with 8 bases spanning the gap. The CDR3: CSVRRGQETQYS. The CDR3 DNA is TGCAGCGTTAGGCGGGGCCAAGAGACCCAGTACTCC.

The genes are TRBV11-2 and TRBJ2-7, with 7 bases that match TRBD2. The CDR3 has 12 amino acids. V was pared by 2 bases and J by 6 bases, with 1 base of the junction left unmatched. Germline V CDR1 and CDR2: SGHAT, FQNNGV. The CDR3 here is CASSLWGGEQYV. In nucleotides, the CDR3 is TGTGCCAGCAGCTTATGGGGGGGCGAGCAGTACGTC.

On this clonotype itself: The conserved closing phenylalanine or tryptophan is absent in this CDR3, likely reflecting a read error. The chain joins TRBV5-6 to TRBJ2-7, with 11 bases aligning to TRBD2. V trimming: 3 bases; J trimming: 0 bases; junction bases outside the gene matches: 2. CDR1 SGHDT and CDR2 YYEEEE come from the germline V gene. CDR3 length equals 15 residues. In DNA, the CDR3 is TGTGCCAGCAGCTCTCTAGCGGGAGGCTCCTACGAGCAGTACCTC. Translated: CASSSLAGGSYEQYL.

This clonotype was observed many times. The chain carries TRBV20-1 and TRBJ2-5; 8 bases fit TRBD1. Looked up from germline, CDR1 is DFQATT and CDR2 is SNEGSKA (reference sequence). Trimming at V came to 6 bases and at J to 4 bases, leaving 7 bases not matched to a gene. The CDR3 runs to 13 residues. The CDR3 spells CSADRGVGETQYF. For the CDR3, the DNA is TGCAGTGCCGACAGGGGAGTTGGAGAGACCCAGTACTTC.

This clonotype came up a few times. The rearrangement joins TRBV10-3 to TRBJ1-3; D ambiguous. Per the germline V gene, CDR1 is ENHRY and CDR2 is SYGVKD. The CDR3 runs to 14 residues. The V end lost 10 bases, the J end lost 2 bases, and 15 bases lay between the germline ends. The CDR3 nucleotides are TGTGCCACCTCAGCCCAAGGGACTGGAAACACCATATATTTT. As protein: CATSAQGTGNTIYF.

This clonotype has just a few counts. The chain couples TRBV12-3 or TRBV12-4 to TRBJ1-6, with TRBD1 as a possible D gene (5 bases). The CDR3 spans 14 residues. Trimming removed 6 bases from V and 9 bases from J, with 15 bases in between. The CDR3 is CASSPAGLRSPLHF. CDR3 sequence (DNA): TGTGCCAGCAGCCCCGCAGGGCTCCGTTCACCCCTCCACTTT.